The rows below give T cell receptor beta chains drawn from one sample of a study of molecular identifiers for immune sequencing clone quantification. Using its own MiXCR run on the PCR reads, TCRdb lists one record per CDR3 protein. The sample has 490,000 or so distinct CDR3 sequences; about 22% are singletons. Sample: naive CD8+ T cells from blood, with Jurkat cell RNA spiked in. These receptors all come from a human donor in good health. Some libraries in this study had Jurkat cell RNA spiked in. The CDR3 runs from the conserved cysteine through the conserved F or W. Fields, in order: V gene, CDR3 length, J gene, D gene, clone size, CDR3 protein, CDR3 DNA. A D gene is named only where the DNA matches it firmly. Clone size is stated in some rows and not others, as once, few, many or a class when expanded.

>TRBV6-2/TRBV6-3|14|TRBJ2-7|.|many
CASSYAGLTYEQYF
TGTGCCAGCAGTTACGCGGGACTTACCTACGAGCAGTACTTC
>TRBV3-1|12|TRBJ2-1|.|.
CASQDSYNEQFF
TGTGCCAGTCAGGACTCGTACAATGAGCAGTTCTTC
>TRBV29-1|10|TRBJ2-2|.|.
CSVGSGGLFF
TGCAGCGTTGGGTCCGGGGGGCTGTTTTTT
>TRBV19|16|TRBJ2-3|.|.
CASSIDSETFTDTQYF
TGTGCCAGTAGTATAGATAGCGAGACCTTCACAGATACGCAGTATTTT
>TRBV9|17|TRBJ2-3|.|.
CASSERLQERSPDTQYF
TGTGCCAGCAGCGAGAGGTTGCAGGAACGGAGCCCAGATACGCAGTATTTT
>TRBV30|13|TRBJ1-5|.|few
CAWSEYSNQPQHF
TGTGCCTGGAGTGAGTATAGCAATCAGCCCCAGCATTTT
>TRBV7-6|16|TRBJ1-3|.|many
CASSPRTGSSGNTIYF
TGTGCCAGCAGTCCACGGACCGGGAGCTCTGGAAACACCATATATTTT
>TRBV20-1|12|TRBJ2-1|.|.
CSARDIDNEQFF
TGCAGTGCTAGAGATATTGACAATGAGCAGTTCTTC
>TRBV9|16|TRBJ2-3|TRBD2|few
CASRPPAGGSTDTQYF
TGTGCCAGCAGACCCCCAGCGGGGGGGAGCACAGATACGCAGTATTTT
>TRBV7-9|12|TRBJ1-1|.|many
CASSLGHPEAFF
TGTGCCAGCAGCTTAGGACACCCTGAAGCTTTCTTT
>TRBV12-3/TRBV12-4|14|TRBJ2-7|.|few
CASSFNSPSEEQYF
TGTGCCAGCAGTTTCAATAGCCCGTCAGAGGAGCAGTACTTC
>TRBV20-1|11|TRBJ1-1|.|.
CSARDLGEAYF
TGCAGTGCTAGAGACCTGGGTGAAGCTTACTTT
>TRBV29-1|13|TRBJ2-7|TRBD1|many
CSVPGTDSYEQYF
TGCAGCGTTCCCGGGACAGACTCCTACGAGCAGTACTTC
>TRBV11-2|16|TRBJ2-5|TRBD1|few
CASSLLAPGQKETQYF
TGTGCCAGCAGCTTATTAGCTCCGGGACAGAAAGAGACCCAGTACTTC
>TRBV6-2/TRBV6-3|14|TRBJ2-1|TRBD1|few
CASSHLRGQSSEVF
TGTGCCAGCAGTCACCTCCGGGGACAGTCCTCAGAAGTCTTC
>TRBV6-5|16|TRBJ1-1|.|many
CASSRTSDGVNTEAFF
TGTGCCAGCAGCCGAACCAGTGACGGGGTGAACACTGAAGCTTTCTTT
>TRBV5-1|14|TRBJ2-7|TRBD1|many
CASPVRDRGYEQYF
TGCGCCAGTCCCGTCCGGGACAGGGGCTACGAGCAGTACTTC
>TRBV2|15|TRBJ2-3|TRBD1|few
CASKETGGTTDTQYF
TGTGCCAGCAAAGAGACAGGGGGCACAACAGATACGCAGTATTTT
>TRBV7-6|15|TRBJ2-3|.|many
CASSLVGDRPDTQYF
TGTGCCAGCAGCTTAGTTGGGGACCGCCCGGATACGCAGTATTTT
>TRBV20-1|16|TRBJ2-7|.|.
CSARDRGSPRSYEQYF
TGCAGTGCTAGAGATAGGGGGTCCCCCAGGTCGTACGAGCAGTACTTC
>TRBV12-3/TRBV12-4|17|TRBJ2-3|TRBD2|.
CASSLTTSGRTTDTQYF
TGTGCCAGCAGTTTAACGACTAGCGGGAGGACCACAGATACGCAGTATTTT
>TRBV5-4|13|TRBJ2-1|.|.
CASSFTSYNEQFF
TGTGCCAGCAGCTTTACCTCCTACAATGAGCAGTTCTTC
>TRBV7-9|15|TRBJ1-1|.|few
CASSLAGSGDTEAFF
TGTGCCAGCAGCTTAGCGGGGTCGGGGGACACTGAAGCTTTCTTT
>TRBV7-9|16|TRBJ1-1|.|.
CASSPGTRGSNTEAFF
TGTGCCAGCAGCCCCGGAACCCGGGGCTCGAACACTGAAGCTTTCTTT
>TRBV6-2/TRBV6-3|13|TRBJ2-7|TRBD1|many
CASSSGGFSEQYF
TGTGCCAGCAGTTCAGGGGGTTTCAGCGAGCAGTACTTC
>TRBV28|14|TRBJ1-1|.|few
CASTDWGSGTEAFF
TGTGCCAGCACCGACTGGGGTTCGGGCACTGAAGCTTTCTTT
>TRBV12-3/TRBV12-4|14|TRBJ1-1|.|many
CASSLEIVGEVAFF
TGTGCCAGCAGTTTAGAAATAGTGGGGGAGGTTGCTTTCTTT
>TRBV5-4|15|TRBJ1-6|TRBD1|.
CASGDRDSYNSPLHF
TGTGCCAGCGGTGACAGGGACTCCTATAATTCACCCCTCCACTTT
>TRBV29-1|18|TRBJ2-3|TRBD2|many
CSVGFWGTSGGYTDTQYF
TGCAGCGTTGGGTTCTGGGGGACTAGCGGGGGCTACACAGATACGCAGTATTTT
>TRBV4-1|15|TRBJ2-3|.|.
CASSQEAGQTDTQYF
TGCGCCAGCAGCCAAGAGGCGGGGCAAACAGATACGCAGTATTTT
>TRBV12-3/TRBV12-4|13|TRBJ2-5|.|many
CASRSGSMETQYF
TGTGCCAGCAGATCGGGGTCAATGGAGACCCAGTACTTC
>TRBV20-1|11|TRBJ2-7|.|many
CSASRSYEQYF
TGCAGTGCTAGTAGGTCCTACGAGCAGTACTTC
>TRBV4-1|12|TRBJ2-5|.|.
CASSDVKETQYF
TGCGCCAGCAGCGATGTGAAAGAGACCCAGTACTTC
>TRBV4-3|18|TRBJ2-2|.|.
CASSQDSPASDSTGELFF
TGCGCCAGCAGCCAAGATTCTCCGGCATCAGATTCCACCGGGGAGCTGTTTTTT
>TRBV2|14|TRBJ1-3|.|few
CASSVATIGNTIYF
TGTGCCAGCAGTGTGGCCACCATTGGAAACACCATATATTTT
>TRBV20-1|13|TRBJ2-5|.|few
CSATGAYGETQYF
TGCAGTGCAACCGGGGCCTACGGAGAGACCCAGTACTTC
>TRBV20-1|13|TRBJ2-5|.|many
CSARYPIQETQYF
TGCAGTGCTAGGTATCCCATACAAGAGACCCAGTACTTC
>TRBV2|15|TRBJ1-5|TRBD1|many
CASSEEGTGYQPQHF
TGTGCCAGCAGTGAAGAAGGGACAGGGTATCAGCCCCAGCATTTT
>TRBV5-1|13|TRBJ2-5|TRBD1|few
CASSPDREETQYF
TGCGCCAGCAGCCCGGACAGGGAAGAGACCCAGTACTTC
>TRBV12-3/TRBV12-4|14|TRBJ2-2|.|many
CASSPQPYTGELFF
TGTGCCAGCAGTCCCCAGCCATACACCGGGGAGCTGTTTTTT
>TRBV6-5|16|TRBJ2-5|TRBD2|few
CASSFTSGSLGETQYF
TGTGCCAGCAGTTTCACTAGCGGGAGCCTCGGGGAGACCCAGTACTTC
>TRBV4-3|15|TRBJ2-1|.|many
CASRLGRQDGNEQFF
TGCGCCAGCAGACTAGGTAGACAGGACGGCAATGAGCAGTTCTTC
>TRBV6-6|15|TRBJ2-1|TRBD2|.
CASSREGLDYNEQFF
TGTGCCAGCTCGCGGGAGGGCCTAGATTACAATGAGCAGTTCTTC
>TRBV12-5|16|TRBJ2-3|TRBD1|.
CASGPPTGGGADTQYF
TGTGCTAGTGGGCCCCCGACAGGGGGTGGCGCAGATACGCAGTATTTT
>TRBV5-5|14|TRBJ2-7|.|.
CASSVTGGVYEQYF
TGTGCCAGCAGCGTGACAGGCGGAGTCTACGAGCAGTACTTC
>TRBV5-6|13|TRBJ2-7|.|.
CASSLSTPYEQYF
TGTGCCAGCAGCTTGTCCACCCCCTACGAGCAGTACTTC
>TRBV13|14|TRBJ1-1|.|many
CASSLGQSYTEAFF
TGTGCCAGCAGCTTAGGACAGTCCTACACTGAAGCTTTCTTT
>TRBV20-1|16|TRBJ2-7|.|many
CSAGSLAADESYEQYF
TGCAGTGCTGGGTCCCTGGCAGCTGATGAGAGCTACGAGCAGTACTTC
>TRBV9|15|TRBJ2-3|TRBD1|many
CASSVDRGFTDTQYF
TGTGCCAGCAGCGTAGACAGGGGATTCACAGATACGCAGTATTTT
>TRBV6-7|18|TRBJ2-2|TRBD1|.
CASSYSTSGGRNTGELFF
TGTGCCAGCAGTTACTCCACCTCAGGGGGCAGAAACACCGGGGAGCTGTTTTTT
>TRBV2|18|TRBJ2-7|.|few
CASSEQEVASAGPGEQYF
TGTGCCAGCAGTGAACAAGAAGTGGCTAGCGCGGGCCCCGGGGAGCAGTACTTC
>TRBV20-1|11|TRBJ1-1|TRBD1|few
CRKDRDTEAFF
TGCAGGAAAGACAGGGACACTGAAGCTTTCTTT
>TRBV11-2|16|TRBJ2-5|.|.
CASSSVPRVYLETQYF
TGTGCCAGCAGCTCTGTCCCCAGGGTCTACTTGGAGACCCAGTACTTC
>TRBV20-1|14|TRBJ2-2|.|many
CSASGQGNTGELFF
TGCAGTGCTAGCGGGCAGGGAAACACCGGGGAGCTGTTTTTT
>TRBV10-3|13|TRBJ2-3|.|many
CAISRDDTDTQYF
TGTGCCATCAGTAGGGATGACACAGATACGCAGTATTTT